This T cell receptor (beta chain) was profiled in a study of metastatic and nonmetastatic thyroid tumors. Study as a whole: Repertoires from malignant and benign thyroid patients were compared across blood and tumor or nodule tissue.

TCRdb re-called the PCR reads via MiXCR. The sample yields about 92,000 clones, about 15% seen once. The germline gives CDR1 MDHEN, CDR2 SYDVKM. Trimming took 5 bases from V and 6 from J; bases not matched to a gene: 5. The CDR3 consists of 15 residues. About this clone: The missing conserved phenylalanine or tryptophan at the end of this CDR3 makes a read error likely.

Before thyroid surgery, none of the patients had received any treatment. The chain carries TRBV28 and TRBJ1-5; 12 positions agree with TRBD1. The material sequenced was blood. This clonotype originated in a female donor with papillary thyroid cancer or a benign thyroid nodule (not recorded which). Some clones in this sample may be carry-over from other donors' samples. CDR3 in amino acids: CASSPGTGGSQPQHL. The CDR3 nucleotides are TGTGCCAGCAGTCCCGGGACAGGGGGCAGTCAGCCCCAGCATCTT.